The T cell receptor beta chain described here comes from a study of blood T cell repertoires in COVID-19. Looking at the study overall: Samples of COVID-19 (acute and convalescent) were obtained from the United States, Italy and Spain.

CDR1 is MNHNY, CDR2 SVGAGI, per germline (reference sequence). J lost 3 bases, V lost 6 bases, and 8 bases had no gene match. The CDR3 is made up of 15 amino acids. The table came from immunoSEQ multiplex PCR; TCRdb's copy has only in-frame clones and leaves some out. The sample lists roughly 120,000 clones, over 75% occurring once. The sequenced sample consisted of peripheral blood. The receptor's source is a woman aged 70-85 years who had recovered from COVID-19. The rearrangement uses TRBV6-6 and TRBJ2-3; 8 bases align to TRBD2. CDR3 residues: CASSESGRVTDTQYF. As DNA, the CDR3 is TGTGCCAGCAGCGAAAGCGGGAGAGTGACAGATACGCAGTATTTT.